The following is a T cell receptor (beta chain) sequence with its context. Its antigen remains unknown. Both 60 Vbeta primers and 13 Jbeta primers went into the PCR. Data came from immunoSEQ multiplex PCR; TCRdb stores just in-frame clones and leaves some out. The sample lists about 100,000 clones, roughly 84% occurring once. The CDR3 covers 15 residues. In germline, CDR1 is KGHSH, CDR2 LQKENI. The ends lost 0 bases at V and 2 bases at J; junction bases unmatched: 1. These data belong to a study of cytomegalovirus exposure and HLA in healthy donors. Findings and caveats of the study: Several V segments, TRBV6-2 and TRBV6-3 among them, could not be told apart and were dropped. Links to common viral pathogens appeared, in a later analysis, for several of the most significant clusters.

This clonotype originated in a woman under 30 in good health and CMV-seronegative. V usage is TRBV18 and J usage is TRBJ1-3, with 7 positions matching TRBD1. The sample consisted of PBMCs. This CDR3 is CASSPPQGAGNTIYF. The CDR3, as DNA: TGTGCCAGCTCACCACCCCAGGGGGCTGGAAACACCATATATTTT.